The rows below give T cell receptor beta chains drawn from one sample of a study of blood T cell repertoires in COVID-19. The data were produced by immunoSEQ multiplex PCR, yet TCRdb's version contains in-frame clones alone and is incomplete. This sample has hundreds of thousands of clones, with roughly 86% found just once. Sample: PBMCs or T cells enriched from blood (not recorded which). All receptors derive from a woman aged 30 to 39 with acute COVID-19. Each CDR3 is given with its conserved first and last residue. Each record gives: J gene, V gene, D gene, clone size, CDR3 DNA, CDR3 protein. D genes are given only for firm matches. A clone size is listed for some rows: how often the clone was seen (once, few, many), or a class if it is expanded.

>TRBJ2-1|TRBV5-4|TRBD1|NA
TGTGCCAGCAGCCGAAAGACAGGGAGCTCCTACAATGAGCAGTTCTTC
CASSRKTGSSYNEQFF
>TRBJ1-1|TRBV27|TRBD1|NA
TGTGCCAGCAGTTTGGGCAGGGGGCTCACTGAAGCTTTCTTT
CASSLGRGLTEAFF
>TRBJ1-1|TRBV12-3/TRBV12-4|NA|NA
TGTGCCAGCAGACAGAACACTGAAGCTTTCTTT
CASRQNTEAFF
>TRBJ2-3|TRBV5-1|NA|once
TGCGCCAGCAGCTTGGGCTACCCTAACACAGATACGCAGTATTTT
CASSLGYPNTDTQYF
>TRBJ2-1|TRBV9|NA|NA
TGTGCCAGCAGCGTAGGGGGCCCCTCCTACAATGAGCAGTTCTTC
CASSVGGPSYNEQFF
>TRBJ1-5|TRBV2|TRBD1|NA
TGTGCCAGCAGTGGTAGCACAGGGGAACAGCCCCAGCATTTT
CASSGSTGEQPQHF
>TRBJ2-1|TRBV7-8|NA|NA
TGTGCCAGCAGCGCGGGACTCAATCACTACAATGAGCAGTTCTTC
CASSAGLNHYNEQFF
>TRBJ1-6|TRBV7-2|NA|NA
TGTGCCAGCAGCTTACTTCGGGATTCACCCCTCCACTTT
CASSLLRDSPLHF
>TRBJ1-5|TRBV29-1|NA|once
TGCAGCGTTGAACCAGGGTTCAATCAGCCCCAGCATTTT
CSVEPGFNQPQHF
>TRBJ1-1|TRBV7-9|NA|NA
TGTGCCAGCAGCTTGGAATTAGGACAGCTGAACACTGAAGCTTTCTTT
CASSLELGQLNTEAFF
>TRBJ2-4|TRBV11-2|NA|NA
TGTGCCAGCAGCTTGACCGGAGGGATGGCCAAAAACATTCAGTACTTC
CASSLTGGMAKNIQYF
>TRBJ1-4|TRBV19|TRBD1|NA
TGTGCCAGTAGGGACAGGGTTGAAAAACTGTTTTTT
CASRDRVEKLFF
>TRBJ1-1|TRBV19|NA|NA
TGTGCCAGTAGTATTCAGGGATTACGAACTGAAGCTTTCTTT
CASSIQGLRTEAFF
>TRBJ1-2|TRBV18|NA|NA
TGTGCCAGCTCACCACAGGGGGTAGGCTATGGCTACACCTTC
CASSPQGVGYGYTF
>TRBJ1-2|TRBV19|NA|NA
TGTGCCAGTAGTATCCTCTTTAACTATGGCTACACCTTC
CASSILFNYGYTF
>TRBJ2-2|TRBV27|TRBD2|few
TGTGCCAGCAGTATTACTAGCGGGCCCACCGGGGAGCTGTTTTTT
CASSITSGPTGELFF
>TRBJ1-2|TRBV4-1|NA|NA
TGCGCCAGCAGCCAAGAGGGAGGGGGATATGGCTACACCTTC
CASSQEGGGYGYTF
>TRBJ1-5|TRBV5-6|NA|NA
TGTGCCAGCAGCTTGGGTGGCAGAGAGGATCAGCCCCAGCATTTT
CASSLGGREDQPQHF
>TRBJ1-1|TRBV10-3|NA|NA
TGTGCCATCAGTGGGGGCCCGAACACTGAAGCTTTCTTT
CAISGGPNTEAFF
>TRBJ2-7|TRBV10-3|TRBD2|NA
TGTGCCATCAGTGACCCGGGGGGCTCCTACGAGCAGTACTTC
CAISDPGGSYEQYF
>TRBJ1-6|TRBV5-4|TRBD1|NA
TGTGCCAGCAGCTTCTTTAGGACAGGGAATTCACCCCTCCACTTT
CASSFFRTGNSPLHF
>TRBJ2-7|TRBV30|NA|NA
TGTGCCTGGAGCGCTGAGGCGGACTCCTACGAGCAGTACTTC
CAWSAEADSYEQYF
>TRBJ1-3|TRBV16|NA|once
TGTGCCAGCAGCCAATCGGTGGCAGGCTCTGGAAACACCATATATTTT
CASSQSVAGSGNTIYF
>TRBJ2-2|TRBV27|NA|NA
TGTGCCAGCAGTCCCCAGGGTACCGGGGAGCTGTTTTTT
CASSPQGTGELFF
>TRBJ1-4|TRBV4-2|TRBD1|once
TGTGCCAGCAGCCAAGAACCAGGGGGGAATAATGAAAAACTGTTTTTT
CASSQEPGGNNEKLFF
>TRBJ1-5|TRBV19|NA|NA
TGTGCCAGTAGTATACAGGGCGGTAGCAATCAGCCCCAGCATTTT
CASSIQGGSNQPQHF
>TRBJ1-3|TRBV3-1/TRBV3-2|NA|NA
TGTGCCAGCAGCCAAGATAGGACTGGAGGAAACACCATATATTTT
CASSQDRTGGNTIYF
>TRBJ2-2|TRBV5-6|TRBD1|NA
TGTGCCAGCAGCTTGTTACGACAGGGTAACACCGGGGAGCTGTTTTTT
CASSLLRQGNTGELFF
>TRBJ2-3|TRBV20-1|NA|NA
TGCAGTGCGGCGGCCCCGGATACGCAGTATTTT
CSAAAPDTQYF
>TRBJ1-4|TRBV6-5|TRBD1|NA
TGTGCCAGCAGGGCTCCGACAGGGGGCGTTGAAAAACTGTTTTTT
CASRAPTGGVEKLFF
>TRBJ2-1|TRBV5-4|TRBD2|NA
TGTGCCAGCAGCCCTACTAGCGGGGATTATGAGCAGTTCTTC
CASSPTSGDYEQFF
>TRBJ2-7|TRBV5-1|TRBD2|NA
TGCGCCAGCAGCTTGAGCGGGGACGAAAAAGGGCCACGCGAGCAGTACTTC
CASSLSGDEKGPREQYF
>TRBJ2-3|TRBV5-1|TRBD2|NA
TGCGCCAGCAGCAACCCGGCGGGGGTCACAGATACGCAGTATTTT
CASSNPAGVTDTQYF
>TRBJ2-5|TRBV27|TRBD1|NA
TGTGCCAGCAGTTCACTGGACAGGGGACAAGAGACCCAGTACTTC
CASSSLDRGQETQYF
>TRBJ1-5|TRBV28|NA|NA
TGTGCCAGCAGCCGAAACGGGGGAGGAAGCAATCAGCCCCAGCATTTT
CASSRNGGGSNQPQHF
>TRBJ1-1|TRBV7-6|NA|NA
TGTGCCAGCAGCCTGGGACTGGGCGGTGCGACTGAAGCTTTCTTT
CASSLGLGGATEAFF
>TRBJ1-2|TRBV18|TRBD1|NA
TGTGCCAGCTCACCAGTCTTGAACAGGGGGCAAGTTGATGGCTACACCTTC
CASSPVLNRGQVDGYTF
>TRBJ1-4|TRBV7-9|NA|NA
TGTGCCAGCAGCTTTACGACAGCTGAAAAACTGTTTTTT
CASSFTTAEKLFF
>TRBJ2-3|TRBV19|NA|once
TGTGCCAGTAGGGAGACAGGAGGATCAGATACGCAGTATTTT
CASRETGGSDTQYF
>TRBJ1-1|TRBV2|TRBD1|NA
TGTGCCAGTAAAGCGGGACAGGGGGTAGTAACTGAAGCTTTCTTT
CASKAGQGVVTEAFF
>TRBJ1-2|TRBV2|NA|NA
TGTGCCAGCAGTGAGGCGCAGACTTCTAACTATGGCTACACCTTC
CASSEAQTSNYGYTF
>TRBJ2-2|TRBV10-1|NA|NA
TGCGCCAGCAGTGAGTCTTCCATACGGTCGAACACCGGGGAGCTGTTTTTT
CASSESSIRSNTGELFF